One and the same sample provided the 9 T cell receptor beta chains below, sequenced in a study of shared clonotypes between healthy human individuals. The table came from immunoSEQ multiplex PCR; TCRdb's copy has only in-frame clones and leaves some out. The sample carries 2,500,000 or so clones, 85% to 95% recorded once. Source material: naive CD4+ T cells from PBMCs. Subset of the sample: CD45RA+ positively selected. The receptors shown here come from a man between 18 and 35 years old in good health. Some clones in this sample may be carry-over from other donors' samples.

Notes on this clone: Additional DNA sequences in this sample encode the identical CDR3. The CDR3 DNA reads as TGTGCCAGCAGTCCCGACAGGGGCAGCAATCAGCCCCAGCATTTT. Amino acids: CASSPDRGSNQPQHF. The genes are TRBV6-5 and TRBJ1-5, with TRBD1 matching 8 bases. Germline V CDR1 and CDR2: MNHEY, SVGAGI. The CDR3 loop spans 15 amino acids. J was trimmed by 1 base and V by 5 bases; bases with no gene match: 4.

The gene calls are TRBV6-4 and TRBJ1-2, with TRBD1 as a possible D gene (5 bases). CDR1 is MRHNA and CDR2 is SNTAGT in the germline V gene. This CDR3 is 15 amino acids long. The germline V and J ends were trimmed by 5 bases and 4 bases, with 17 bases remaining between them. As DNA, the CDR3 is TGTGCCAGCAGTAAGGGACTATTGGATGGCTATGGCTACACCTTC. Translated, it gives CASSKGLLDGYGYTF.

The V call is TRBV30, the J call TRBJ1-2; tentatively, D is TRBD1 (5 bases). Trimming pared 0 bases from V and 9 bases from J, leaving 11 bases between. Germline CDR1 reads GTSNPN; CDR2 reads SVGIG (reference sequence). The CDR3 has 12 residues. As DNA, the CDR3 is TGTGCCTGGAGTGTACCAGGGCCGCGCTACACCTTC. Amino acids: CAWSVPGPRYTF.

The V gene is TRBV7-3, the J gene TRBJ2-1; 11 positions match TRBD2. In germline, CDR1 is SGHTA, CDR2 FQGTGA. With 1 base clipped from V and 7 bases from J, the junction kept 6 bases outside the gene matches. The CDR3 sequence is 16 residues long. CDR3 region: CASSLRAGLAVNEQFF. CDR3 bases: TGTGCCAGCAGCTTAAGAGCGGGACTAGCGGTTAATGAGCAGTTCTTC.

The chain is built from TRBV4-1 and TRBJ2-7; D is unclear. Looked up from germline, CDR1 is MGHRA and CDR2 is YSYEKL. Trimming took off 1 base at V and 1 base at J, with 11 bases between the two ends. The CDR3 extends over 15 amino acids. The CDR3 sequence: CASSQGHIRSYEQYF. Written as DNA, the CDR3 is TGCGCCAGCAGCCAAGGACACATTCGTTCCTACGAGCAGTACTTC.

This clone has a single count. V gene TRBV21-1 combines with J gene TRBJ1-1. TRBV21-1 is labeled a pseudogene. There are 17 residues in the CDR3. CDR3 coding DNA: TGTGCCAGCAGCAAGGTCGCGGACCTTCAATCTGTAACTGAAGCTTTCTTT. Amino acids: CASSKVADLQSVTEAFF.

This clone has a single count. This chain connects TRBV18 to TRBJ2-7, with D uncertain. The V end was cut by 3 bases, the J end by 4 bases, with 13 bases between. Looked up from germline, CDR1 is KGHSH and CDR2 is LQKENI. The CDR3 sequence is 14 residues long. The CDR3 reads CASSPPGFGYEQYF. CDR3 nucleotide sequence: TGTGCCAGCTCACCGCCGGGTTTTGGGTACGAGCAGTACTTC. Supplemented by reference TRBV18 and TRBJ2-7, the full variable domain reads NAGVMQNPRHLVRRRGQEARLRCSPMKGHSHVYWYRQLPEEGLKFMVYLQKENIIDESGMPKERFSAEFPKEGPSILRIQQVVRGDSAAYFCASSPPGFGYEQYFGPGTRLTVT.

The rearrangement joins TRBV20-1 to TRBJ1-2; unclear D gene. There are 11 residues in the CDR3. Germline values: CDR1 DFQATT, CDR2 SNEGSKA (reference sequence). The V gene lost 5 bases and the J gene lost 8 bases, with 12 bases spanning the gap. The CDR3 is CSAGRLTGYTF. CDR3 nucleotides: TGCAGTGCTGGTCGGCTTACGGGCTACACCTTC.

The chain has TRBV9 and TRBJ2-2, with D maybe TRBD1 (6 bases). Trimming took off 4 bases at V and 3 bases at J, with 10 bases between the two ends. The length of the CDR3 is 14 residues. In germline, CDR1 is SGDLS, CDR2 YYNGEE. CDR3 DNA sequence: TGTGCCAGCAGCACCGCAGGGGACACCGGGGAGCTGTTTTTT. Translated, it gives CASSTAGDTGELFF.